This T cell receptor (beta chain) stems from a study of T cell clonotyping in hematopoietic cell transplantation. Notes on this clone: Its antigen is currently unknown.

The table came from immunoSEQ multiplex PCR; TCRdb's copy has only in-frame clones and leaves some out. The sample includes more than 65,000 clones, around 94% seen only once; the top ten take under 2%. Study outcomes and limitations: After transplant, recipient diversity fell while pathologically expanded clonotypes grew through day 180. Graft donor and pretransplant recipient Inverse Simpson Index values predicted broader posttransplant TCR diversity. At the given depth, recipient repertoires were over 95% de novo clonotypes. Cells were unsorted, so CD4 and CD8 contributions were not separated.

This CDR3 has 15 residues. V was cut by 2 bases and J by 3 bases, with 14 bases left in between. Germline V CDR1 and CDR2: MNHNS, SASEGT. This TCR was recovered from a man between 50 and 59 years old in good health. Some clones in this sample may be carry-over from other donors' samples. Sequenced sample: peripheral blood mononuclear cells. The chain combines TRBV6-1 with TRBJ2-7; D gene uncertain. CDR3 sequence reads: CASSESDRVRYEQYF. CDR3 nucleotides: TGTGCCAGCAGTGAATCCGACCGGGTCCGCTACGAGCAGTACTTC.